One and the same sample provided the 24 T cell receptor beta chains below, sequenced in a study of blood T cell repertoires in COVID-19. Method: immunoSEQ multiplex PCR; TCRdb's copy keeps in-frame clones and lacks some. The sample includes around 120,000 clones, about 79% of them seen just once. The sample was peripheral blood. The receptors here all came from a man between 65 and 79 years old with acute or convalescent COVID-19.

The chain uses TRBV5-1 and TRBJ2-1, with TRBD2 matching 12 bases. This CDR3 region has 15 residues. Germline lookup yields CDR1 SGHRS and CDR2 YFSETQ. Trimming took 3 bases from V and 8 from J; bases not matched to a gene: 6. The CDR3 loop is CASSSSGGVLDEQFF. In nucleotides, the CDR3 is TGCGCCAGCAGCTCTAGCGGGGGGGTTTTGGATGAGCAGTTCTTC.

Points on this clone: One junction end disagrees with the germline gene, perhaps due to a read error. Other DNA sequences in the sample encode the same CDR3. The CDR3, as DNA: TGTGCCAGTAGTTACTTCCGGGGGGGCCTTCGCAATGAGCAGTTCTTC. Encoded protein: CASSYFRGGLRNEQFF. The genes are TRBV6-2 or TRBV6-3 and TRBJ2-1; 8 bases line up with TRBD2. The CDR3 loop spans 16 amino acids. Germline assignment: CDR1 MNHEY and CDR2 SVGEGT.

The V call is TRBV5-1, the J call TRBJ2-5; 14 bases line up with TRBD2. V was clipped by 4 bases and J by 5 bases; unmatched bases: 7. Germline values: CDR1 SGHRS, CDR2 YFSETQ. The CDR3 extends over 16 amino acids. CDR3: CASSIGTSGGQETQYF. The CDR3 bases are TGCGCCAGCAGCATCGGGACTAGCGGGGGCCAGGAGACCCAGTACTTC. Supplemented by reference TRBV5-1 and TRBJ2-5, the full variable domain reads KAGVTQTPRYLIKTRGQQVTLSCSPISGHRSVSWYQQTPGQGLQFLFEYFSETQRNKGNFPGRFSGRQFSNSRSEMNVSTLELGDSALYLCASSIGTSGGQETQYFGPGTRLLVL.

The chain recombines TRBV7-2 with TRBJ2-1; TRBD1 might be the D (6 bases). V was cut by 2 bases and J by 2 bases, with 10 bases left in between. This CDR3 region has 15 residues. Germline V lookup: CDR1 SGHTA, CDR2 FQGNSA. The chain's CDR3 is CASSLFGDTYNEQFF. The DNA for the CDR3 is TGTGCCAGCAGCTTATTTGGGGACACCTACAATGAGCAGTTCTTC. The full variable domain, its missing parts supplied by reference TRBV7-2 and TRBJ2-1, is GAGVSQSPSNKVTEKGKDVELRCDPISGHTALYWYRQSLGQGLEFLIYFQGNSAPDKSGLPSDRFSAERTGGSVSTLTIQRTQQEDSAVYLCASSLFGDTYNEQFFGPGTRLTVL.

The chain joins TRBV9 to TRBJ2-1; 8 bases align to TRBD2. The CDR3 loop spans 16 amino acids. V gave up 4 bases and J gave up 8 bases; unmatched junction bases: 14. Germline V gene sequence: CDR1 SGDLS, CDR2 YYNGEE. CDR3: CASSFGRGLENDEQFF. CDR3 in DNA: TGTGCCAGCAGCTTTGGCCGGGGACTAGAAAATGATGAGCAGTTCTTC.

This sequence joins TRBV6-2 or TRBV6-3 and TRBJ2-5; 13 nucleotides align to TRBD2. V was pared by 5 bases and J by 7 bases, with 7 bases of the junction left unmatched. CDR1 and CDR2 from the germline V gene are MNHEY and SVGEGT. This CDR3 spans 15 amino acids. CDR3 DNA: TGTGCCAGCAGTCCCCCCGGGACTAGCGGGGCGACCCAGTACTTC. This gives the protein CASSPPGTSGATQYF.

The sample holds one count of this clone. The V call is TRBV3-1 (or the pseudogene TRBV3-2), the J call TRBJ2-7; weak D call: TRBD2 (6 bases). V lost 4 bases and J 0 bases, leaving 7 bases between the germline ends. This CDR3 is built from 13 residues. The germline V gene has CDR1 LGHDT and CDR2 YNNKEL (reference sequence). The CDR3 nucleotides read TGTGCCAGCAGCCCGGGGGTCTCCTACGAGCAGTACTTC. Its translation: CASSPGVSYEQYF.

This clone was seen a handful of times. This chain connects TRBV5-1 to TRBJ1-3, with 8 positions matching TRBD1. With V trimmed by 4 bases and J by 0 bases, 9 bases remained unmatched. The germline CDR1 and CDR2 sequences are SGHRS and YFSETQ. There are 17 residues in the CDR3. CDR3 bases: TGCGCCAGCAGCCTTGGGACAGGTCTCTTCTCTGGAAACACCATATATTTT. It yields the protein CASSLGTGLFSGNTIYF.

The genes are TRBV2 and TRBJ2-7; possible D gene TRBD1, 6 bases. The ends were cut back, 8 bases at V and 0 bases at J, with 14 bases in the middle. CDR3 length equals 14 residues. Per the germline V gene, CDR1 is SNHLY and CDR2 is FYNNEI. The DNA of the CDR3 is TGTGCCAGCTGGGGACAAATATCCTCCTACGAGCAGTACTTC. It specifies CASWGQISSYEQYF.

The gene calls are TRBV10-3 and TRBJ1-5, with TRBD1 as a possible D gene (5 bases). This CDR3 has 14 amino acids. V lost 6 bases and J lost 7, with 16 bases in between. The germline CDR1 and CDR2 sequences are ENHRY and SYGVKD. CDR3 DNA: TGTGCCATCAGCGAAGACAGACCCCCCCAGCCCCAGCATTTT. It yields the protein CAISEDRPPQPQHF.

The chain has TRBV6-2 or TRBV6-3 and TRBJ1-3; D not resolved. Trimming took off 5 bases at V and 3 bases at J, with 11 bases between the two ends. This CDR3 comprises 14 residues. Germline assignment: CDR1 MNHEY and CDR2 SVGEGT. The CDR3 coding sequence is TGTGCCAGCAGTCCCAATAACAATGGAAACACCATATATTTT. It yields the protein CASSPNNNGNTIYF.

The V gene is TRBV23-1, the J gene TRBJ1-4, with D perhaps matching TRBD1 (5 bases). TRBV23-1 is noted as an ORF with a role that remains uncertain. This CDR3 is built from 14 residues. V was cut by 8 bases and J by 5 bases, with 15 bases left in between. The CDR3 spells CASRSGEANEKLFF. In DNA form, the CDR3 reads TGCGCCAGCCGCTCGGGGGAGGCGAATGAAAAACTGTTTTTT.

The chain joins TRBV6-2 or TRBV6-3 to TRBJ1-2; the D is unclear. The germline V gene encodes CDR1 MNHEY and CDR2 SVGEGT. Trimming left V 4 bases short and J 8 bases short, with 5 bases between. The length of the CDR3 is 10 residues. CDR3 region: CASSSVGYTF. CDR3 sequence (DNA): TGTGCCAGCAGTTCGGTAGGCTACACCTTC.

This chain uses TRBV7-6 with TRBJ2-4, with 8 bases fitting TRBD2. J was trimmed by 5 bases and V by 1 base; bases with no gene match: 13. Per germline, CDR1 SGHVS and CDR2 FNYEAQ. The CDR3 runs to 18 residues. The CDR3 DNA is TGTGCCAGCAGCTTAGTCGGGGGGCGCGGGGGGCCCGAAAACATTCAGTACTTC. Protein: CASSLVGGRGGPENIQYF.

CDR3 loop: CASSQSMDRPPCEQYF. The DNA for the CDR3 is TGCGCCAGCAGTCAATCTATGGACAGGCCTCCCTGCGAGCAGTACTTC. J is TRBJ2-7 and V is TRBV23-1; 7 bases match TRBD1. TRBV23-1 is recorded as an ORF, its role being uncertain. The CDR3 has 16 amino acids. With V trimmed by 0 bases and J by 6 bases, 11 bases remained unmatched.

The count of this clone is one. The chain has TRBV7-2 and TRBJ1-1; 11 positions agree with TRBD1. Germline loops: CDR1 SGHTA, CDR2 FQGNSA. The CDR3 consists of 14 residues. The J segment lost 5 bases and the V segment lost 6 bases, leaving 5 bases of the junction unmatched. The CDR3 protein is CASRMGQGVTEAFF. CDR3 DNA sequence: TGTGCCAGCAGAATGGGACAGGGGGTTACTGAAGCTTTCTTT.

The chain carries TRBV5-5 and TRBJ1-5; 7 nucleotides agree with TRBD1. CDR1 is SGHKS and CDR2 is YYEKEE in the germline V gene (reference sequence). The CDR3 covers 15 residues. The V segment lost 3 bases and the J segment 0 bases; nucleotides outside the gene matches: 3. The CDR3: CASSSTGNSNQPQHF. CDR3 DNA sequence: TGTGCCAGCAGCTCGACAGGGAATAGCAATCAGCCCCAGCATTTT.

This clone came up once. The conserved phenylalanine or tryptophan normally closing the CDR3 is absent here, so this likely arose from a read error. The limits of the CDR3 on the DNA are not certain, so only TCRdb's listed CDR3 is given. This rearrangement joins TRBV5-1 to TRBJ1-1; the listed D gene, TRBD1, was not tested against the DNA. Counting both end residues, the CDR3 totals 10 amino acids. Germline-derived CDR1 and CDR2 are SGHRS and YFSETQ. The CDR3 reads CASSPGQGTI.

About this clone itself: This specimen includes other DNA sequences encoding the same CDR3. The chain uses TRBV5-6 and TRBJ1-2; possible D gene TRBD1, 6 bases. Germline V gives CDR1 SGHDT, CDR2 YYEEEE. This CDR3 has 13 amino acids. V was cut by 4 bases and J by 2 bases, with 9 bases left in between. CDR3 sequence (DNA): TGTGCCAGCAGCCTCGACAGGAACTATGGCTACACCTTC. This sequence encodes CASSLDRNYGYTF.

The chain recombines TRBV7-8 with TRBJ2-1; 11 positions match TRBD1. The trim removed 5 bases at V and 7 bases at J, leaving 10 bases unmatched. The length of the CDR3 is 16 residues. Germline V gene data show CDR1 as SGHVS and CDR2 as FQNEAQ. The DNA of the CDR3 is TGTGCCAGCAGCCCACGTCGGGACAGGGGGAAAAATGAGCAGTTCTTC. Its translation: CASSPRRDRGKNEQFF.

The chain recombines TRBV5-6 with TRBJ2-7; 7 bases are shared with TRBD2. CDR1 is SGHDT, CDR2 YYEEEE, per germline. The CDR3 loop spans 14 amino acids. V lost 0 bases and J lost 6; bases outside the gene matches: 6. CDR3 residues: CASSLGIGGGEQYF. The DNA of the CDR3 is TGTGCCAGCAGCTTGGGGATTGGCGGGGGCGAGCAGTACTTC.

This rearrangement joins TRBV19 to TRBJ1-6, with TRBD1 matching over 7 bases. V lost 6 bases and J lost 9; bases outside the gene matches: 11. The CDR3 length is 15 residues. The germline CDR1 and CDR2 sequences are LNHDA and SQIVND (reference sequence). The CDR3 DNA sequence: TGTGCCAGTAGCGGGTGGACAGGTTCAGTTTCACCCCTCCACTTT. It codes for CASSGWTGSVSPLHF.

This chain links TRBV11-2 with TRBJ2-4; weak D call: TRBD1 (5 bases). Between the trimmed V and J ends, which lost 5 bases and 1 base, there was a span of 12 bases. CDR1 SGHAT and CDR2 FQNNGV come from the germline V gene. The CDR3 spans 15 residues. DNA of the CDR3: TGTGCCAGCAGCCGAGCGAGACAGGCCAAAAACATTCAGTACTTC. This encodes CASSRARQAKNIQYF.

The V gene is TRBV19, the J gene TRBJ1-2; 8 bases agree with TRBD1. V dropped 6 bases and J dropped 5; count of bases not matched to a gene: 11. CDR3 size: 15 residues. The V gene's germline CDR1 is LNHDA and CDR2 SQIVND (reference sequence). The DNA for the CDR3 is TGTGCCAGTAGCCCAGGACCCCAGGGGGCTTATGGCTACACCTTC. It codes for CASSPGPQGAYGYTF.